The source of this T cell receptor beta chain is a study of T cell responses to AZD1222 COVID-19 vaccine. Study-level results: The donor cohort was predominantly white British with a female majority, and clonal diversity may have been underestimated. Breadth and depth of Spike-specific TCRs rose after two AZD1222 doses.

A remark on this clone: The antigen remains unidentified.

Profiling relied on immunoSEQ multiplex PCR, and the TCRdb table lists in-frame clones only, not all of them. The sample contains more than 100,000 clones, approximately 90% of which appear only once. Trimming left V 5 bases short and J 8 bases short, with 13 bases between. Germline V CDR1 and CDR2: MNHEY, SVGAGI. The CDR3 is 14 residues long. This receptor was obtained from an adult in good health. Sample: peripheral blood, taken on day 0 of AZD1222 vaccination. The chain carries TRBV6-5 and TRBJ1-6; tentative D call: TRBD1 (5 bases). The chain's CDR3 is CASSPRDGYSPLHF. The CDR3 DNA sequence: TGTGCCAGCAGTCCACGGGACGGCTATTCACCCCTCCACTTT.